This section outlines one TCR beta chain sequence together with its context. This clone showed up just a few times. Which antigen it targets is not known. No much larger clone exists at a distance of one base, and base qualities are not known. As encoded in the germline V gene, CDR1 is SGHRS while CDR2 is YFSETQ. Trimming takes 0 bases from V and 5 bases from J, and the germline ends sit 11 bases apart. CDR3 length: 14 amino acids, cysteine to phenylalanine. The only DNA kept is the CDR3, 42 bases in frame from the first base. In the prospective study, participants were about 18 to 95 years old, resided in 24 geographic areas of the United States, and were enrolled through a virtual design. Cohort assignment in the prospective study relied on participant-reported clinical history from a screening survey and a study questionnaire. Mobile phlebotomists in the prospective study collected whole blood, serum and a nasopharyngeal or oropharyngeal swab from every participant. Additional blood draws and questionnaires over an approximately two-month period could optionally be provided by prospective study participants. Prospective study blood samples were shipped either frozen or at room temperature before DNA extraction.

This specimen belongs to a study of blood T cell repertoires in COVID-19 (dated by TCRdb to 2018 to 2021). Background on the whole study: Collaborator samples came from the United States, Italy and Spain and covered acute and convalescent phases of COVID-19. The prospective study material was composed of cDNA or gDNA derived from T cells, B-cell-depleted T cells, or PBMCs. The sample metadata nearly always contained a de-identified subject ID, COVID-19 status, age in years and sex. The dataset comprised deeply sampled blood TCRbeta repertoires from subjects exposed to, actively infected with, or recovered from COVID-19. HLA class I and class II types, where available, came from metadata supplied by the sample provider rather than from assay-based typing. A freely available public database, intended as a resource for researchers studying the immune response to SARS-CoV-2, is where the repertoires were released. Samples were obtained from the ongoing ImmuneRACE study (first 160 participants) and from some 1,300 subjects provided by 6 global collaborators.

General findings and caveats noted by the study authors: The amount of clinical and demographic metadata varied by source and participant and was provided uncurated.

TCRbeta CDR3 regions were amplified from genomic DNA by means of the immunoSEQ Assay, a bias-controlled multiplex PCR. Turning to the authors' computational methods: The number of nucleated cells in each sample was estimated from the amplification of reference gene primers within the assay. Sequence reads were collapsed and filtered to measure the absolute abundance of every unique TCRbeta CDR3 rearrangement. For each sample, productive Simpson clonality was calculated by taking the square root of Simpson's diversity index across productive rearrangements. The clones in this table, taken by TCRdb from immuneACCESS, are in-frame only. Not every clone is retained; where verified, under half of the shortfall comes from an unresolved V gene, and the cause of the rest is unknown. V and J calls plus clone size are reproduced from that table; the DNA served to infer D and trimming. This sample comprises almost 400,000 clones, roughly 88% of them detected only once. The ten largest account for approximately 1% of the sample.

Source material: PBMCs or T cells enriched from blood (not recorded which). This chain joins TRBV5-1 to TRBJ2-5; TRBD2 might be the D gene, on 5 matching bases. This receptor was identified in a woman aged 25 to 39 with acute COVID-19. The CDR3 amino acid sequence is: CASSLAGMGETQYF. The DNA is as follows: TGCGCCAGCAGCTTGGCGGGAATGGGTGAGACCCAGTACTTC.